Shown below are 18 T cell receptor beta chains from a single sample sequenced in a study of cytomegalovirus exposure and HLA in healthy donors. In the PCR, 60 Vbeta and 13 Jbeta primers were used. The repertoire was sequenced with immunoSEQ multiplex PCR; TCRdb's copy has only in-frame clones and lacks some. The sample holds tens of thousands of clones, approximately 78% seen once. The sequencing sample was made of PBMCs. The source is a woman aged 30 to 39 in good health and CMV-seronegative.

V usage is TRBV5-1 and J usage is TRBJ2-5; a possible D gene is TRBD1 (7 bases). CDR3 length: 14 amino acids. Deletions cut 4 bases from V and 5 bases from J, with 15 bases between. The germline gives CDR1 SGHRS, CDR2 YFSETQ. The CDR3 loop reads CASSTSTGRETQYF. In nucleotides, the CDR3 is TGCGCCAGCAGCACTTCGACAGGGAGGGAGACCCAGTACTTC.

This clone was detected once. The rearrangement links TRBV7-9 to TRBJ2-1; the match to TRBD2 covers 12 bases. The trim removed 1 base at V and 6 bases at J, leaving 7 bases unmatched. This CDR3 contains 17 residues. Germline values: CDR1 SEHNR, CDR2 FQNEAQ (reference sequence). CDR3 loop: CASSLGLAGVLGNEQFF. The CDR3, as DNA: TGTGCCAGCAGCTTAGGACTAGCGGGAGTTTTAGGCAATGAGCAGTTCTTC.

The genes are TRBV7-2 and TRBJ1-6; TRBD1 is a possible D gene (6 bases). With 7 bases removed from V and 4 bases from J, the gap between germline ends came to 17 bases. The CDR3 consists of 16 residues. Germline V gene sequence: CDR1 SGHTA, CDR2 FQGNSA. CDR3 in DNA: TGTGCCAGCAACCCCGAGGGGGGGGATTATAATTCACCCCTCCACTTT. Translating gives CASNPEGGDYNSPLHF.

The CDR3 reads CAISESGLANYGYTF. The CDR3 nucleotides are TGTGCCATCAGTGAGTCAGGTCTAGCTAACTATGGCTACACCTTC. The chain employs TRBV10-3 and TRBJ1-2; D is uncertain. The V gene lost 0 bases and the J gene lost 0 bases, with 8 bases spanning the gap. CDR3 length: 15 residues. CDR1 ENHRY and CDR2 SYGVKD come from the germline V gene.

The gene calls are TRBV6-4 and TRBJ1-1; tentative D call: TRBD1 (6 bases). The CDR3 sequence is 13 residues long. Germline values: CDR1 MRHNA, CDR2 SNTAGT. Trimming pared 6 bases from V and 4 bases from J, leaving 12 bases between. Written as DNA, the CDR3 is TGTGCCAGCAGCTTAGGGGGTGGCACTGAAGCTTTCTTT. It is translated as CASSLGGGTEAFF.

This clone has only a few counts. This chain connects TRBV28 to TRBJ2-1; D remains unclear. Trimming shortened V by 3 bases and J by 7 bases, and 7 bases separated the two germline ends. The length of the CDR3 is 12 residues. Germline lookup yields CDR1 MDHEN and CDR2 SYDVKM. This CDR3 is CASSFSANEQFF. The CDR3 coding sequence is TGTGCCAGCAGTTTCAGCGCAAATGAGCAGTTCTTC.

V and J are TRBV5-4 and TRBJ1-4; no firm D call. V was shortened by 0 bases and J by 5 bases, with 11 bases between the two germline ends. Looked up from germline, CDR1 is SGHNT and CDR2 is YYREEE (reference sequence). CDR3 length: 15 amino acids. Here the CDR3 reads CASSLAEQHNEKLFF. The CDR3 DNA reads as TGTGCCAGCAGCTTGGCAGAACAGCACAATGAAAAACTGTTTTTT.

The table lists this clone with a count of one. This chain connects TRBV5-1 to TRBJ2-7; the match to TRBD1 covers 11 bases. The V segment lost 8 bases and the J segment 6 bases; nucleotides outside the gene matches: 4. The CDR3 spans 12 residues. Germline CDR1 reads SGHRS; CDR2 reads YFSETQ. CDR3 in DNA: TGCGCCAGTACCGGGACAGGGGGCGAGCAGTACTTC. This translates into CASTGTGGEQYF.

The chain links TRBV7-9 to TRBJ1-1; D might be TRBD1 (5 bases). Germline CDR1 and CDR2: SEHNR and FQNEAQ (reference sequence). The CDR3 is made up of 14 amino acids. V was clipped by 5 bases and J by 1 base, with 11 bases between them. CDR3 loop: CASSLREENTEAFF. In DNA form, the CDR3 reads TGTGCCAGCAGCCTCAGGGAGGAGAACACTGAAGCTTTCTTT.

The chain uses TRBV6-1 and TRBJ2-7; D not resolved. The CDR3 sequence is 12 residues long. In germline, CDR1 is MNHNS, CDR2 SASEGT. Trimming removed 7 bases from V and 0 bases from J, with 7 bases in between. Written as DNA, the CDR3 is TGTGCCAGCACCGCTAGCTCCTACGAGCAGTACTTC. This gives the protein CASTASSYEQYF.

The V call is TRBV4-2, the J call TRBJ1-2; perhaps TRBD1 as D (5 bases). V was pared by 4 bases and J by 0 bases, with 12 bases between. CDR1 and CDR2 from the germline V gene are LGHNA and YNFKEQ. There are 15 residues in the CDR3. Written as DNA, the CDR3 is TGTGCCAGCAGCCTCGGGGGGGGTTCTAACTATGGCTACACCTTC. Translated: CASSLGGGSNYGYTF.

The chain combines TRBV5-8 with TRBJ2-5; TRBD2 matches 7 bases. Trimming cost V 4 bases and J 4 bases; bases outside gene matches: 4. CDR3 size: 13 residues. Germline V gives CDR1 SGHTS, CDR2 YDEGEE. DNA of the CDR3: TGTGCCAGCAGCCGGACGGGAGGAGAGACCCAGTACTTC. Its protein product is CASSRTGGETQYF.

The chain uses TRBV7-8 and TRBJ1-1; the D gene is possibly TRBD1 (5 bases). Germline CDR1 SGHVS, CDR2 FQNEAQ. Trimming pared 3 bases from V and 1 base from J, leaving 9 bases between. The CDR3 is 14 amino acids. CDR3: CASSFGHSNTEAFF. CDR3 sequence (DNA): TGTGCCAGCAGCTTTGGACATTCGAACACTGAAGCTTTCTTT.

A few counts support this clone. The CDR3 here is CASSALSQTGEKQYF. The DNA of the CDR3 is TGTGCCAGCAGCGCCCTAAGTCAGACGGGAGAAAAGCAGTATTTT. This chain links TRBV9 with TRBJ2-3; D is perhaps TRBD2 (6 bases). Per germline, CDR1 SGDLS and CDR2 YYNGEE. The CDR3 is 15 amino acids. Deletions cut 3 bases from V and 11 bases from J, with 22 bases between. Looking up the rest from reference TRBV9 and TRBJ2-3 gives the full variable domain: DSGVTQTPKHLITATGQRVTLRCSPRSGDLSVYWYQQSLDQGLQFLIQYYNGEERAKGNILERFSAQQFPDLHSELNLSSLELGDSALYFCASSALSQTGEKQYFGPGTRLTVL.

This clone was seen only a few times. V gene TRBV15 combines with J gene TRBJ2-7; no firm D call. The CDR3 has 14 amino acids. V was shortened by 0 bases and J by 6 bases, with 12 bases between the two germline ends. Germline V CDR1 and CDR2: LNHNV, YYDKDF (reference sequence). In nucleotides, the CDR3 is TGTGCCACCAGCAGAGATCGCGAGGTAGGCGAGCAGTACTTC. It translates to CATSRDREVGEQYF.

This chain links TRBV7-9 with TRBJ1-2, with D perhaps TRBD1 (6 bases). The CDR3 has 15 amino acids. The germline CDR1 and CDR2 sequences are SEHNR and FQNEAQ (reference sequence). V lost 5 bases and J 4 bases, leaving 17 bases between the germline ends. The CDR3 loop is CASSNWGTSGYGYTF. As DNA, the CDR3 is TGTGCCAGCAGCAATTGGGGGACATCGGGCTATGGCTACACCTTC. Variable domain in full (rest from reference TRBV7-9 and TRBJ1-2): DTGVSQNPRHKITKRGQNVTFRCDPISEHNRLYWYRQTLGQGPEFLTYFQNEAQLEKSRLLSDRFSAERPKGSFSTLEIQRTEQGDSAMYLCASSNWGTSGYGYTFGSGTRLTVV.

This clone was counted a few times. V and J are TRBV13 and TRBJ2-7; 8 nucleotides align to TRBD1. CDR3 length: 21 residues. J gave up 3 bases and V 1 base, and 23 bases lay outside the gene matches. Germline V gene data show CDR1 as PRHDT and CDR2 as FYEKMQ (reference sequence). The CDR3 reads CASSLVQGGVNWTYLVYEQYF. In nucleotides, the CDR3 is TGTGCCAGCAGCTTAGTACAGGGGGGCGTTAACTGGACTTATCTTGTCTACGAGCAGTACTTC.

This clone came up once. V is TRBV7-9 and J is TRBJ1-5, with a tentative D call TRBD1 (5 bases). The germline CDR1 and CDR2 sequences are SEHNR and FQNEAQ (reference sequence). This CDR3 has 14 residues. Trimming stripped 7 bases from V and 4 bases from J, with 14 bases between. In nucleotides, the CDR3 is TGTGCCAGCAAGGGGCAGGGCGAGAATCAGCCCCAGCATTTT. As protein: CASKGQGENQPQHF.